The clone carrying this TCR beta chain was picked up a small number of times. Its matching antigen is unknown. The data stem from a study of T-cell memory formation after mild COVID-19. Whole-study context: Largely donor-specific sequence clusters came from a couple of donors.

A single record per CDR3 protein comes from TCRdb applying MiXCR to the 5' RACE reads. The sample includes about 110,000 distinct CDR3 sequences, approximately 14% of them seen just once. In germline, CDR1 is DFQATT, CDR2 SNEGSKA (reference sequence). The CDR3 totals 10 residues. Points from the study as a whole: The SARS-CoV-2 specificity of second-wave clones reaching peak at day 37 remained unverified. CD4/CD8 balance characterized clones contracting day 15 to 85, and CD4+ skew characterized later expanders.

This sequence originates from a man between 18 and 29 years old who had mild COVID-19 (a few samples of this study predate the infection). Cell type and time point are not known. The sequenced sample consisted of PBMCs or a T cell subset sorted from them (not recorded which). The chain combines TRBV20-1 with TRBJ1-2; D gene unclear. The CDR3 is CRSTGNGYTF. CDR3 DNA sequence: TGCAGGTCGACGGGTAATGGCTACACCTTC.